The rows below give T cell receptor beta chains drawn from one sample of a study of T cell responses to AZD1222 COVID-19 vaccine. Some clones are missing from TCRdb's copy, which holds only in-frame ones; the method was immunoSEQ multiplex PCR. The sample has roughly 150,000 clones, less than 95% seen once; the top ten hold about 4.5%. Sequences were derived from peripheral blood, sampled on day 0 of AZD1222 vaccination. All receptors derive from an adult in good health. CDR3s include the opening cysteine and the closing phenylalanine or tryptophan. The order of the fields is clone size, D gene, V gene, J gene, CDR3 DNA, CDR3 protein. A D gene is named only where the DNA matches it firmly. A row's size may be missing; if present it is once, few, many or a size class.

NA	NA	TRBV12-3/TRBV12-4	TRBJ2-5	TGTGCCAGCAGGGCCGGGGGTCAAGAGACCCAGTACTTC	CASRAGGQETQYF
NA	TRBD2	TRBV18	TRBJ2-2	TGTGCCAGCTCACCGGGACTAGCGGGGTCGAACACCGGGGAGCTGTTTTTT	CASSPGLAGSNTGELFF
NA	NA	TRBV29-1	TRBJ2-7	TGCAGCGTGGCCAGGGGGGGCGGCGAGCAGTACTTC	CSVARGGGEQYF
once	NA	TRBV21-1	TRBJ1-5	TGTGCCAGCAGCAAAGTAGGGACAGGGGGAGTAAGCAATCAGCCCCAGCATTTT	CASSKVGTGGVSNQPQHF
NA	NA	TRBV14	TRBJ2-3	TGTGCCAGCAGCCTCCAGGCAGGGCCGCCAGATACGCAGTATTTT	CASSLQAGPPDTQYF
NA	NA	TRBV10-2	TRBJ2-5	TGCGCCAGCAGTGATACGGGAATTGACCAAGAGACCCAGTACTTC	CASSDTGIDQETQYF
NA	NA	TRBV7-8	TRBJ2-7	TGTGCCAGCAGCTACCGGGACTCCCGTAACGAGCAGTACTTC	CASSYRDSRNEQYF
NA	TRBD1	TRBV2	TRBJ2-7	TGTGCCAGCAGTGCCTGGGACAGTTATATCTCCTACGAGCAGTACTTC	CASSAWDSYISYEQYF
NA	TRBD1	TRBV5-1	TRBJ1-1	TGCGCCAGCAGCCTTTGGGACAGGCCCCTATTTGGTGAAGCTTTCTTT	CASSLWDRPLFGEAFF
NA	TRBD2	TRBV5-5	TRBJ2-3	TGTGCCAGCAGCTTGGACCCGCTAGCGGGAACAGATACGCAGTATTTT	CASSLDPLAGTDTQYF
NA	NA	TRBV28	TRBJ2-7	TGTGCCAGCAGTGGTATCTACGAGCAGTACTTC	CASSGIYEQYF
once	TRBD2	TRBV11-3	TRBJ2-1	TGTGCCACCGCGACTAGCGGGAGCAAGAACAATGAGCAGTTCTTC	CATATSGSKNNEQFF
NA	NA	TRBV6-5	TRBJ1-1	TGTGCCAGCGGGTTCGGGAGCACTGAAGCTTTCTTT	CASGFGSTEAFF
NA	NA	TRBV24-1	TRBJ2-5	TGTGCCACCAGTGATCCGAGCCGGCGGGAGACCCAGTACTTC	CATSDPSRRETQYF
NA	NA	TRBV11-2	TRBJ1-4	TGTGCCAGCAGTCCCGGGACCCAAAACGAAAAACTGTTTTTT	CASSPGTQNEKLFF
NA	NA	TRBV5-1	TRBJ2-1	TGCGCCAGCAGCTTCAAGGGGGGGGTATACAATGAGCAGTTCTTC	CASSFKGGVYNEQFF
NA	TRBD2	TRBV24-1	TRBJ2-1	TGTGCCACCAGCGGCGGGGGGAGCTCCTACAATGAGCAGTTCTTC	CATSGGGSSYNEQFF
NA	NA	TRBV24-1	TRBJ1-5	TGTGCCACCAGTGACCAGCCGGGACAGCCCCAGCATTTT	CATSDQPGQPQHF
NA	NA	TRBV5-1	TRBJ2-7	TGCGCCAGCGGCGGATCAAACAGGGTAAGCGACGAGCAGTACTTC	CASGGSNRVSDEQYF
NA	NA	TRBV9	TRBJ2-7	TGTGCCAGCAGCGTAGGCAGAGTCTCCTACGAGCAGTACTTC	CASSVGRVSYEQYF